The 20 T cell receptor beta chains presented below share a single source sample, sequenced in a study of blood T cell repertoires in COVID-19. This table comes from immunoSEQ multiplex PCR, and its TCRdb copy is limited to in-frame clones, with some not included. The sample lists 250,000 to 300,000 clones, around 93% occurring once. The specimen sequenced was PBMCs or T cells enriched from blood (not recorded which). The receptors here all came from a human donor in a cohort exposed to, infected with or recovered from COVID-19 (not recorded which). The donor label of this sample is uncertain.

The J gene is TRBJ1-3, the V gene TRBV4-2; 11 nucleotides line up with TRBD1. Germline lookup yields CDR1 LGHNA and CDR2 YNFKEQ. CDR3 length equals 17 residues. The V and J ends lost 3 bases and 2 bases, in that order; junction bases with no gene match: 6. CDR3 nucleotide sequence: TGTGCCAGCAGCCATGTACCGGGACAGGGGGCTGGAAACACCATATATTTT. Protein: CASSHVPGQGAGNTIYF.

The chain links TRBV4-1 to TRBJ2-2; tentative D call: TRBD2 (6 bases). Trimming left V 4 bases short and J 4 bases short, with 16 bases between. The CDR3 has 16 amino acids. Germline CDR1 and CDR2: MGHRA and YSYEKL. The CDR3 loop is CASSPRDGEATGELFF. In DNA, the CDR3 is TGCGCCAGCAGCCCTCGGGATGGGGAGGCCACCGGGGAGCTGTTTTTT.

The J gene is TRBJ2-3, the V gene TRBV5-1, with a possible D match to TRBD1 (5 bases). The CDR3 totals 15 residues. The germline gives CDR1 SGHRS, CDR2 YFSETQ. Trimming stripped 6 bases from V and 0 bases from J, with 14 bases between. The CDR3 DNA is TGCGCCAGCAAAGGGGCAGGTATGAGCACAGATACGCAGTATTTT. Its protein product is CASKGAGMSTDTQYF.

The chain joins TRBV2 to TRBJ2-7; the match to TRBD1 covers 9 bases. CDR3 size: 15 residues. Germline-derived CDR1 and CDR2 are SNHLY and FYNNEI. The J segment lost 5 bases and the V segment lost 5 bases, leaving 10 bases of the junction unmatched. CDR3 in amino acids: CASSPPGQGSHEQYF. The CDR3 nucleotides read TGTGCCAGCAGTCCCCCGGGACAGGGTTCCCACGAGCAGTACTTC.

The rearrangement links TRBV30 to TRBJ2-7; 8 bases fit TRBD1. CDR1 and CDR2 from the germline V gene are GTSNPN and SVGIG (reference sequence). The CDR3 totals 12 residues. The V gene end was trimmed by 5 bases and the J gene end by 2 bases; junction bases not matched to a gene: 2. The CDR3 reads CAWGDRTYEQYF. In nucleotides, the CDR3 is TGTGCCTGGGGGGACAGGACCTACGAGCAGTACTTC.

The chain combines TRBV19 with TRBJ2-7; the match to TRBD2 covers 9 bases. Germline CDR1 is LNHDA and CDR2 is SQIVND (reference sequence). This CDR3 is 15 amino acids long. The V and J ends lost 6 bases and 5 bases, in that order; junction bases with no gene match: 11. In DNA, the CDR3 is TGTGCCAGTAGACCTCTCAGCGGGGGGCAACACGAGCAGTACTTC. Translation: CASRPLSGGQHEQYF. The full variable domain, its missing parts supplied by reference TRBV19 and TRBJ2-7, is DGGITQSPKYLFRKEGQNVTLSCEQNLNHDAMYWYRQDPGQGLRLIYYSQIVNDFQKGDIAEGYSVSREKKESFPLTVTSAQKNPTAFYLCASRPLSGGQHEQYFGPGTRLTVT.

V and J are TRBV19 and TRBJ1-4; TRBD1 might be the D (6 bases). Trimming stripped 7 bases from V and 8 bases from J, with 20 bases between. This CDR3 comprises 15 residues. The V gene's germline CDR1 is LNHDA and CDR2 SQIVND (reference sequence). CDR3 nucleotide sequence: TGTGCCAGTACCCAGGGGAGGGGCCGAGAAGAAAAACTGTTTTTT. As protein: CASTQGRGREEKLFF.

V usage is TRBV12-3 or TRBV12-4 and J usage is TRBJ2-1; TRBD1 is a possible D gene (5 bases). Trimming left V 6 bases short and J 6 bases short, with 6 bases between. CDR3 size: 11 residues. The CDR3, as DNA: TGTGCCAGCAGGGGGCCCAATGAGCAGTTCTTC. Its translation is CASRGPNEQFF.

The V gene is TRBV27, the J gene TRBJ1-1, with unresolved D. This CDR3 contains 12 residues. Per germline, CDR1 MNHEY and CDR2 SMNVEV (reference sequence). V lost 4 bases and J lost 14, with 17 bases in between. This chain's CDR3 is CASSSQRRGRFF. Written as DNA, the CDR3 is TGTGCCAGCAGTTCCCAACGCAGAGGTAGATTCTTT.

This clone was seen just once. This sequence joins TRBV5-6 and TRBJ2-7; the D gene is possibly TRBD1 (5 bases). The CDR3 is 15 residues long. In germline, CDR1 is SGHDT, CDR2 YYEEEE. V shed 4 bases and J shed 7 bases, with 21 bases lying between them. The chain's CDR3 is CASSAVGAVLMEQYF. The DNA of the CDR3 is TGTGCCAGCAGCGCGGTAGGGGCCGTACTAATGGAGCAGTACTTC.

CDR3 protein: CASSPRGLIYNEQFF. Here the CDR3 DNA reads TGTGCCAGCAGCCCGCGGGGACTGATCTACAATGAGCAGTTCTTC. The chain carries TRBV6-2 or TRBV6-3 and TRBJ2-1, with D perhaps TRBD2 (6 bases). V lost 6 bases and J lost 3, with 15 bases in between. CDR1 is MNHEY, CDR2 SVGEGT, per germline. The length of the CDR3 is 15 residues.

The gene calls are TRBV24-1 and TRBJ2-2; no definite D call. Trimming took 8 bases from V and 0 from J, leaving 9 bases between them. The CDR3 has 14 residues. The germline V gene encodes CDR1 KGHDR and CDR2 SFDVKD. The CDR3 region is CATNSPTNTGELFF. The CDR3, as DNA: TGTGCCACCAATAGCCCGACGAACACCGGGGAGCTGTTTTTT.

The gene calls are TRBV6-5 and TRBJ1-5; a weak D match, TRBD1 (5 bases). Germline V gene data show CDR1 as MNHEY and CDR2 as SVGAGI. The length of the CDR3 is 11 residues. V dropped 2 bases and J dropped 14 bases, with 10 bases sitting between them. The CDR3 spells CASSYGDWEHF. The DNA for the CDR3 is TGTGCCAGCAGTTACGGGGACTGGGAGCATTTT.

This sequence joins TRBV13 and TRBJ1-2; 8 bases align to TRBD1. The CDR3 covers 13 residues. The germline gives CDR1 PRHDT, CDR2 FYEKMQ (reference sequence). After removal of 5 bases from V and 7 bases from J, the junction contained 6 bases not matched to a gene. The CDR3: CASSIGQGLGYTF. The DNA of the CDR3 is TGTGCCAGCAGCATCGGACAGGGACTTGGCTACACCTTC.

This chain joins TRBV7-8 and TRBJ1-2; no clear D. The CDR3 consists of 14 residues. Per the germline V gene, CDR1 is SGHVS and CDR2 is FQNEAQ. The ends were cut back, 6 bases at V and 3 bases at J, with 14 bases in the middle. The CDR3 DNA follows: TGTGCCAGCAGGGGCGACGGTCATTACTATGGCTACACCTTC. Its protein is CASRGDGHYYGYTF.

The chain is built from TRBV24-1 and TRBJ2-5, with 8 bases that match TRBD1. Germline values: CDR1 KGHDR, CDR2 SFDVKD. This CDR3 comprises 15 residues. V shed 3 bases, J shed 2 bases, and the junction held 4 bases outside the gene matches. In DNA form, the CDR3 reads TGTGCCACCAGTGATATCGGACAGGGACAAGAGACCCAGTACTTC. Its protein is CATSDIGQGQETQYF.

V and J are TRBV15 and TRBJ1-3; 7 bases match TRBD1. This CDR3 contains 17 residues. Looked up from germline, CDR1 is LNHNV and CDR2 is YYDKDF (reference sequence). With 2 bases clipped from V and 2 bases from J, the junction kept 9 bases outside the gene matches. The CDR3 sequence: CATSRPPPQGAGNTIYF. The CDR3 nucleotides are TGTGCCACCAGCAGACCCCCCCCGCAGGGGGCTGGAAACACCATATATTTT.

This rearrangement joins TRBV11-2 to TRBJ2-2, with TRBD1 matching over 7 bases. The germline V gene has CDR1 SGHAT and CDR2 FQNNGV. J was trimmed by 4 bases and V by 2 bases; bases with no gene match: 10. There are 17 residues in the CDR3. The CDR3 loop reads CASSLRPGQVLTGELFF. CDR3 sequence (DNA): TGTGCCAGCAGCTTACGCCCCGGACAGGTGCTCACCGGGGAGCTGTTTTTT. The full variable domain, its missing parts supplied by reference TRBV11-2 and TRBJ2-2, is EAGVAQSPRYKIIEKRQSVAFWCNPISGHATLYWYQQILGQGPKLLIQFQNNGVVDDSQLPKDRFSAERLKGVDSTLKIQPAKLEDSAVYLCASSLRPGQVLTGELFFGEGSRLTVL.

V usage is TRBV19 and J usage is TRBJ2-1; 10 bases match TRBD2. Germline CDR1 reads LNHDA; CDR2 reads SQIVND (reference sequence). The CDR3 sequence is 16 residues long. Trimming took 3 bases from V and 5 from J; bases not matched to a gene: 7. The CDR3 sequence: CASSMVSGGAHNEQFF. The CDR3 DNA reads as TGTGCCAGTAGTATGGTAAGCGGGGGGGCCCACAATGAGCAGTTCTTC.

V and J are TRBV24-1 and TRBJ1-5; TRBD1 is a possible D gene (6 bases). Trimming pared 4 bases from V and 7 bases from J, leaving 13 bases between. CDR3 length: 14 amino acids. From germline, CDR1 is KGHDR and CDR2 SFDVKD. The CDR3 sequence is CATSDSWTEQPQHF. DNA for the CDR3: TGTGCCACCAGTGACTCTTGGACAGAGCAGCCCCAGCATTTT.